This T cell receptor beta chain was recorded in a study of early T cells in non-severe SARS-CoV-2 infection. Turning to the study itself: Sequencing used unsorted whole-blood bulk RNA, so chains lack pairing.

V was pared by 6 bases and J by 4 bases, with 5 bases of the junction left unmatched. There are 13 residues in the CDR3. Germline assignment: CDR1 MNHEY and CDR2 SVGAGI. Study-level points and caveats: Matching with VDJdb favored anti-spike CD8 responses (missing private and CD4 specificities).

With regard to this clonotype: The antigen is unknown.

Unique molecular identifiers tagged individual cDNA molecules. TCRdb re-derived calls from the 5' RACE reads in MiXCR, one entry per CDR3 protein. The data hold about 90,000 distinct CDR3 sequences, with roughly 12% observed a single time. The sample here was whole blood, taken at baseline. This sequence originates from an adult who was a healthcare worker with PCR-confirmed SARS-CoV-2 infection or an uninfected control (not recorded which). The chain carries TRBV6-5 and TRBJ2-7; 8 bases line up with TRBD1. The CDR3 protein is CASSRQGRYEQYF. In DNA, the CDR3 is TGTGCCAGCAGCCGACAGGGGAGGTACGAGCAGTACTTC.